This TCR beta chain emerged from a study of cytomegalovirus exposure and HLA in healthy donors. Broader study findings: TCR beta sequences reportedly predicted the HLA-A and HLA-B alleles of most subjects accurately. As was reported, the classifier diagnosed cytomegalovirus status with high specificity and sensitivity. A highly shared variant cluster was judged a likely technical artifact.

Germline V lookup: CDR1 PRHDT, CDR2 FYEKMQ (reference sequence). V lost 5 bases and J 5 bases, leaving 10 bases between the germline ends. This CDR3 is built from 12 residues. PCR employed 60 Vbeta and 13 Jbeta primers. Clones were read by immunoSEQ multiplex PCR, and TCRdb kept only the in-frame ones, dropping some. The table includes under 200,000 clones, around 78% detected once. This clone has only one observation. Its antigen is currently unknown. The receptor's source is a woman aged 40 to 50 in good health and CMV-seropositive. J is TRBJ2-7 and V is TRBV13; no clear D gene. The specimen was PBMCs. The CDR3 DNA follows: TGTGCCAGCAGCGCCTATCCGAACGAGCAGTACTTC. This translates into CASSAYPNEQYF.